This T cell receptor beta chain was recorded in a study of OX40 agonist ivuxolimab in advanced cancers. Background on the study: Patients took ivuxolimab, an agonistic anti-OX40 (CD134) antibody. Checkpoint inhibitors had been given previously to about 40% of patients.

On cycle 4 day 1 and cycle 7 day 1, as well as at baseline, blood was sampled. V gave up 4 bases and J gave up 7 bases; unmatched junction bases: 5. The CDR3 is 14 residues long. Germline CDR1 and CDR2: SGHRS and YFSETQ. Measured with immunoSEQ multiplex PCR; TCRdb has only the in-frame clones, and not every one. The sample includes around 23,000 clones, 60% to 80% of them seen just once. Sequencing used CD4+ or CD8+ T cells sorted from blood, obtained in a trial of the OX40 agonist ivuxolimab. V gene TRBV5-1 combines with J gene TRBJ1-4; 9 nucleotides line up with TRBD1. This receptor was obtained from an adult with an advanced solid tumor such as melanoma, head and neck, liver or kidney cancer. The CDR3: CASSQQGAGEKLFF. As DNA, the CDR3 is TGCGCCAGCAGCCAACAGGGGGCTGGTGAAAAACTGTTTTTT.